The clone carrying this T cell receptor (beta chain) was counted only a few times. Its cognate antigen is unknown. RNA in amounts of about 0.5 to 1 ug was reverse transcribed with random hexamers. The method of amplification for TCR beta CDR3 was immunoSEQ multiplex PCR, covering 54 Vbeta and 13 Jbeta. TCRdb re-derived calls from the immunoSEQ multiplex PCR reads in MiXCR, one entry per CDR3 protein. The data show almost 450,000 distinct CDR3 sequences, with 85% to 90% seen just once and about 0.12% held by the top ten. In blood CD8+ and CD4+ T cells, TCR beta underwent sequencing. The sample is drawn from a study of CD8 T cells in Susac syndrome. Regarding the study as a whole: The TCR sequencing and HLA analysis in the study involved a relatively small number of individuals, as the study acknowledged.

The CDR3 runs to 15 residues. Germline CDR1 and CDR2: LNHNV and YYDKDF (reference sequence). Trimming cost V 6 bases and J 6 bases, with 18 bases left between them. The sample comprised CD8+ T cells from PBMCs. The origin of this receptor is a human donor with multiple sclerosis. This chain joins TRBV15 and TRBJ2-1; D is unresolved. As DNA, the CDR3 is TGTGCCACCAGTCAACCTATGGGGATTGTCAATGAGCAGTTCTTC. Translation: CATSQPMGIVNEQFF.